This TCR beta chain was obtained from a study of blood T cell repertoires in COVID-19. Across the study: COVID-19 samples from acute and convalescent phases originated in the United States, Italy and Spain. The analysed material was cDNA or gDNA that came from T cells, B-cell-depleted T cells, or PBMCs.

Germline CDR1 SGHAT, CDR2 FQNNGV. The CDR3 extends over 13 amino acids. The method was immunoSEQ multiplex PCR; TCRdb's version includes in-frame clones alone and lacks a portion of them. The sample has roughly 130,000 clones; about nine tenths are singletons. The chain links TRBV11-2 to TRBJ2-1, with 13 bases lining up with TRBD2. Sequenced sample: peripheral blood. The TCR comes from a man between 50 and 59 years old with active COVID-19. CDR3 DNA: TGTGGGACTAGCGGGGGCCTTTACAATGAGCAGTTCTTC. As protein: CGTSGGLYNEQFF.